This T cell receptor (beta chain) was documented in a study of blood T cell repertoires in COVID-19. For the study at large: Specimens from acute and convalescent COVID-19 originated in the United States, Italy and Spain.

This CDR3 region has 18 residues. CDR1 is SGHKS and CDR2 is YYEKEE in the germline V gene (reference sequence). J was trimmed by 0 bases and V by 3 bases; bases with no gene match: 10. Cohorts were assigned according to the clinical history that participants reported. Authors' data handling: Nucleated cell number was recorded as an estimate derived from reference gene primer amplification. Generated by immunoSEQ multiplex PCR, the TCRdb table keeps only in-frame clones and is missing some. V and J calls and clone size are as listed in that table; D and trimming were resolved from the DNA. This table has a few hundred thousand clones, about 90% appearing once.

The V call is TRBV5-5, the J call TRBJ1-5, with 9 bases lining up with TRBD1. This clonotype was obtained from a woman in her 40s who had been exposed to COVID-19. Specimen: PBMCs or T cells enriched from blood (not recorded which). DNA of the CDR3: TGTGCCAGCAGCTATGGGACAGGGCTCCTTTATAGCAATCAGCCCCAGCATTTT. Its translation is CASSYGTGLLYSNQPQHF.